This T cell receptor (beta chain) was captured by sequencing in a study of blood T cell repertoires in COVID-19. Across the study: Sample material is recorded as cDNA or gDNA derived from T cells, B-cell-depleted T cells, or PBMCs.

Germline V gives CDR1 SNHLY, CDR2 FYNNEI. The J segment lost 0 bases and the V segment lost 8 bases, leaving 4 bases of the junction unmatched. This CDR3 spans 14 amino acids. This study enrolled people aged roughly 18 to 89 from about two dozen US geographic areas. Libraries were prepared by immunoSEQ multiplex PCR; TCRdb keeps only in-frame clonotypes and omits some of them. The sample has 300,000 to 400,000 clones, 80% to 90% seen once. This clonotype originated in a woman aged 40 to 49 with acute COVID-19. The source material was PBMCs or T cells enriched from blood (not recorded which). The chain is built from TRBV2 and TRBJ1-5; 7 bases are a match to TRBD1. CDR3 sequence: CASLRDSSNQPQHF. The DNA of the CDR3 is TGTGCCAGCCTTCGGGACAGTAGCAATCAGCCCCAGCATTTT.